The 6 T cell receptor beta chains presented below share a single source sample, sequenced in a study of T cells in Graves' hyperthyroidism and ophthalmopathy. From RNA transcripts, TCR beta CDR3 regions were amplified. First-round RT-PCR targeting the TCR CDR3 was performed with the HTBI primer set. TCRdb ran MiXCR on the multiplex PCR reads and lists one entry per CDR3 protein. The table includes over 350,000 distinct CDR3 sequences, roughly 14% detected once. The sample comprised blood. These receptors originate from a man in his late teens or twenties with Graves' ophthalmopathy.

This clonotype was detected ten times or more. The V gene is TRBV6-1, the J gene TRBJ2-1; D may be TRBD1 or TRBD2 (5 bases each). The CDR3 totals 18 residues. Trimming shortened V by 5 bases and J by 0 bases, and 20 bases separated the two germline ends. Germline CDR1 reads MNHNS; CDR2 reads SASEGT. DNA of the CDR3: TGTGCCAGCAGTTTTGATTCTATGGGGGTAAGCTCCTACAATGAGCAGTTCTTC. Protein: CASSFDSMGVSSYNEQFF.

This clonotype was recorded many times. The chain has TRBV30 and TRBJ1-5; D is undetermined. V gave up 1 base and J gave up 1 base, with 5 bases separating them. The CDR3 totals 13 residues. CDR1 is GTSNPN, CDR2 SVGIG, per germline (reference sequence). The CDR3 reads CAWSGRSNQPQHF. DNA for the CDR3: TGTGCCTGGAGTGGTAGGAGCAATCAGCCCCAGCATTTT.

This clonotype was seen a few times. The V gene is TRBV4-1, the J gene TRBJ2-2; 7 nucleotides agree with TRBD1. This CDR3 has 15 residues. The V gene end was trimmed by 4 bases and the J gene end by 4 bases; junction bases not matched to a gene: 6. The V gene's germline CDR1 is MGHRA and CDR2 YSYEKL. The CDR3 DNA follows: TGCGCCAGCAGCCCCGAGGGGGCGATCACCGGGGAGCTGTTTTTT. Amino acids: CASSPEGAITGELFF.

This clonotype was seen repeatedly, ten times or more. The V call is TRBV29-1, the J call TRBJ1-2; 9 nucleotides align to TRBD1. Germline V gene sequence: CDR1 SQVTM, CDR2 ANQGSEA. J lost 1 base, V lost 7 bases, and 1 base had no gene match. The CDR3 covers 12 residues. DNA for the CDR3: TGCAGCGGGGGACAGGGTAACTATGGCTACACCTTC. This translates into CSGGQGNYGYTF.

This clonotype showed up many times. V gene TRBV15 combines with J gene TRBJ1-6; D ambiguous. Germline CDR1 reads LNHNV; CDR2 reads YYDKDF (reference sequence). The length of the CDR3 is 19 residues. Trimming took off 3 bases at V and 1 base at J, with 19 bases between the two ends. CDR3 amino acids: CATSSRYWPEESYNSPLHF. CDR3 bases: TGTGCCACCAGCAGTCGGTATTGGCCAGAGGAGTCCTATAATTCACCCCTCCACTTT.

Comments on this clonotype: The CDR3 does not end in the conserved phenylalanine or tryptophan, so this is likely a read error. J is TRBJ2-2 and V is TRBV13, with D possibly TRBD2 on 5 matching bases. CDR1 is PRHDT and CDR2 is FYEKMQ in the germline V gene (reference sequence). With 7 bases removed from V and 2 bases from J, the gap between germline ends came to 14 bases. This CDR3 is 15 amino acids long. Here the CDR3 reads CASNREHLNTGELFL. The CDR3 bases are TGTGCCAGCAACCGGGAACACTTAAACACCGGGGAGCTGTTTCTT.